The 23 T cell receptor beta chains below all came from one sample that was sequenced in a study of human T cells and chemical hapten exposure (dated by TCRdb to 2020 to 2023). Receptor amplification or capture employed RACE. TCRdb records NextSeq 500 as the sequencer. Using fastp trimming at Q25 and MiXCR clonotype assembly, TCRdb reanalyzed the public sequencing data and kept in-frame beta chains. A single entry per CDR3 protein holds the most common genes and DNA from its merged rows. The sample table holds about 110,000 distinct CDR3 sequences, of which more than 7% were seen once. The ten largest clones capture 2.5% to 3.5% of the sample. The time point tag for this specimen amounts to: patch test 2, 6 weeks after DPC sensitization. What this sample's treatment or condition label stands for: therapeutic diphenylcyclopropenone sensitization with weekly scalp DPC. Sequences were derived from whole blood, sampled in connection with sensitization to the hapten diphenylcyclopropenone (DPC). Receptors were obtained from a middle-aged woman with alopecia areata. Some clones in this sample may be carry-over from other donors' samples.

Ten or more counts support this clonotype. The rearrangement links TRBV5-4 to TRBJ2-7, with TRBD2 matching over 10 bases. This CDR3 comprises 16 residues. CDR1 and CDR2 from the germline V gene are SGHNT and YYREEE (reference sequence). After removal of 3 bases from V and 1 base from J, the junction contained 7 bases not matched to a gene. The CDR3 spells CASSSGAGGPSYEQYF. The CDR3 DNA follows: TGTGCCAGCAGCTCCGGAGCGGGGGGGCCGTCCTACGAGCAGTACTTC.

The chain carries TRBV5-1 and TRBJ2-1; 10 nucleotides agree with TRBD1. Looked up from germline, CDR1 is SGHRS and CDR2 is YFSETQ. Trimming removed 3 bases from V and 0 bases from J; junction bases left unmatched: 9. CDR3 length: 18 residues. The CDR3 reads CASSSTWDRGSSYNEQFF. CDR3 DNA sequence: TGCGCCAGCAGCTCAACCTGGGACAGGGGAAGCTCCTACAATGAGCAGTTCTTC.

This clonotype was detected a few times. This chain links TRBV5-5 with TRBJ2-5; D remains unclear. This CDR3 is built from 16 residues. Germline CDR1 reads SGHKS; CDR2 reads YYEKEE (reference sequence). The ends were cut back, 0 bases at V and 0 bases at J, with 12 bases in the middle. The CDR3 bases are TGTGCCAGCAGCTTGGGAATAGGATTGTACCAAGAGACCCAGTACTTC. It codes for CASSLGIGLYQETQYF.

The table lists this clonotype with many counts. CDR3 nucleotides: TGTGCCAGCAGCGACCGGGACTATGGAGGCACCGGGGAGCTGTTTTTT. Amino acid sequence: CASSDRDYGGTGELFF. This chain connects TRBV5-4 to TRBJ2-2, with 7 positions matching TRBD2. The V gene's germline CDR1 is SGHNT and CDR2 YYREEE (reference sequence). The CDR3 is made up of 16 amino acids. V lost 4 bases, J lost 4 bases, and 10 bases stayed unmatched.

The rearrangement uses TRBV10-3 and TRBJ2-1, with D unclear. Germline CDR1 and CDR2: ENHRY and SYGVKD. V was trimmed by 4 bases and J by 10 bases, leaving 17 bases between them. This CDR3 has 14 residues. CDR3 nucleotide sequence: TGTGCCATCAGTGGGTTTATGGAGAGCAAGGAGCAGTTCTTC. Its protein is CAISGFMESKEQFF.

This clonotype was recorded a few times. The rearrangement links TRBV3-1 to TRBJ1-1; TRBD1 might be the D (5 bases). The CDR3 length is 15 residues. The germline gives CDR1 LGHDT, CDR2 YNNKEL (reference sequence). V lost 0 bases and J lost 3, with 11 bases in between. CDR3 region: CASSQERGPHTEAFF. CDR3 sequence (DNA): TGTGCCAGCAGCCAAGAAAGGGGCCCCCACACTGAAGCTTTCTTT.

Many counts were recorded for this clonotype. The J gene is TRBJ1-1, the V gene TRBV29-1; weak D call: TRBD1 (5 bases). Looked up from germline, CDR1 is SQVTM and CDR2 is ANQGSEA. This CDR3 contains 12 residues. V gave up 7 bases and J gave up 4 bases, with 13 bases separating them. CDR3 nucleotides: TGCAGCGCCGGACGGGGGATCACTGAAGCTTTCTTT. It codes for CSAGRGITEAFF. The entire variable domain, with the rest obtained from reference TRBV29-1 and TRBJ1-1, is as follows: SAVISQKPSRDICQRGTSLTIQCQVDSQVTMMFWYRQQPGQSLTLIATANQGSEATYESGFVIDKFPISRPNLTFSTLTVSNMSPEDSSIYLCSAGRGITEAFFGQGTRLTVV.

The table lists this clonotype with many counts. The CDR3 bases are TGCGCCAGCAGCTTGGAGGTTAGCACTGAAGCTTTCTTT. Translated: CASSLEVSTEAFF. The chain recombines TRBV5-1 with TRBJ1-1; D not resolved. The CDR3 sequence is 13 residues long. Trimming took off 0 bases at V and 4 bases at J, with 7 bases between the two ends. CDR1 is SGHRS, CDR2 YFSETQ, per germline.

The chain couples TRBV18 to TRBJ2-7; no clear D. V was trimmed by 3 bases and J by 1 base, leaving 7 bases between them. Germline V lookup: CDR1 KGHSH, CDR2 LQKENI. This CDR3 comprises 13 residues. CDR3 protein: CASSPSISYEQYF. The CDR3 region has the DNA TGTGCCAGCTCACCGTCCATTTCCTACGAGCAGTACTTC.

There are many counts of this clonotype. V is TRBV6-2 or TRBV6-3 and J is TRBJ1-4; a weak D match, TRBD1 (5 bases). Per germline, CDR1 MNHEY and CDR2 SVGEGT. The CDR3 has 16 residues. Trimming left V 4 bases short and J 6 bases short, with 18 bases between. The chain's CDR3 is CASSSRDPPGDEKLFF. In nucleotides, the CDR3 is TGTGCCAGCAGTTCCAGGGACCCTCCTGGGGATGAAAAACTGTTTTTT.

This clonotype was counted many times. This chain connects TRBV29-1 to TRBJ2-7, with TRBD1 as a possible D gene (6 bases). Between the trimmed V and J ends, which lost 7 bases and 1 base, there was a span of 20 bases. The length of the CDR3 is 15 residues. Per the germline V gene, CDR1 is SQVTM and CDR2 is ANQGSEA. CDR3 coding DNA: TGCAGCGGCGACCTCCCCGACAGGAGATCCTACGAGCAGTACTTC. Translating gives CSGDLPDRRSYEQYF.

J is TRBJ2-1 and V is TRBV11-3, with 7 bases identical to TRBD2. Per the germline V gene, CDR1 is SGHNT and CDR2 is YENEEA. The CDR3 spans 18 residues. J lost 6 bases, V lost 0 bases, and 14 bases had no gene match. CDR3 in amino acids: CASSLDQGGTRMSNEQFF. The DNA for the CDR3 is TGTGCCAGCAGCTTAGATCAGGGAGGGACTCGAATGTCCAATGAGCAGTTCTTC.

This clonotype was observed a few times. The chain carries TRBV28 and TRBJ1-5; possible D gene TRBD1, 5 bases. The CDR3 covers 14 residues. The germline gives CDR1 MDHEN, CDR2 SYDVKM. V was trimmed by 6 bases and J by 3 bases, leaving 12 bases between them. The CDR3 sequence: CASRKDSLNQPQHF. The CDR3 DNA follows: TGTGCCAGCAGAAAAGACAGTCTCAATCAGCCCCAGCATTTT.

This clonotype was observed many times. CDR3 coding DNA: TGTGCCAGCAGCTCGCCGACTAGAAGAAGGGATACGCAGTATTTT. Its translation is CASSSPTRRRDTQYF. The rearrangement joins TRBV7-2 to TRBJ2-3; D might be TRBD2 (6 bases). The germline CDR1 and CDR2 sequences are SGHTA and FQGNSA. V dropped 4 bases and J dropped 6 bases, with 17 bases sitting between them. CDR3 length equals 15 residues.

This clonotype was counted at least ten times. V gene TRBV5-1 combines with J gene TRBJ1-1; D remains ambiguous. V lost 0 bases to trimming and J lost 4 bases, with 19 bases between them. From germline, CDR1 is SGHRS and CDR2 YFSETQ. This CDR3 comprises 17 residues. The CDR3 DNA follows: TGCGCCAGCAGCTTGGGCTTTGGGCCCACACCGGGCACTGAAGCTTTCTTT. Residues: CASSLGFGPTPGTEAFF.

This clonotype came up many times. The chain carries TRBV30 and TRBJ1-5; D call uncertain. Germline values: CDR1 GTSNPN, CDR2 SVGIG (reference sequence). V gave up 1 base and J gave up 2 bases, with 6 bases separating them. CDR3 length: 13 amino acids. DNA of the CDR3: TGTGCCTGGAGTGACCGGGGCAATCAGCCCCAGCATTTT. Protein sequence: CAWSDRGNQPQHF.

Ten or more counts support this clonotype. The chain joins TRBV18 to TRBJ2-5; D might be TRBD1 (6 bases). This CDR3 region has 14 residues. The V gene's germline CDR1 is KGHSH and CDR2 LQKENI. V dropped 2 bases and J dropped 3 bases, with 10 bases sitting between them. The CDR3 bases are TGTGCCAGCTCACCAAGGACAGCGGAAGAGACCCAGTACTTC. This encodes CASSPRTAEETQYF. Supplemented by reference TRBV18 and TRBJ2-5, the full variable domain reads NAGVMQNPRHLVRRRGQEARLRCSPMKGHSHVYWYRQLPEEGLKFMVYLQKENIIDESGMPKERFSAEFPKEGPSILRIQQVVRGDSAAYFCASSPRTAEETQYFGPGTRLLVL.

The V call is TRBV7-2, the J call TRBJ1-6; TRBD1 might be the D (6 bases). The length of the CDR3 is 13 residues. Germline V lookup: CDR1 SGHTA, CDR2 FQGNSA. The V end was cut by 5 bases, the J end by 18 bases, with 20 bases between. The CDR3 bases are TGTGCCAGCAGCCTCAATTCCGGACAGTCTACCCACTTT. The encoded protein is CASSLNSGQSTHF.

The CDR3, as DNA: TGTGCCAGCAGCCACGGACGGCGGATCTTGAACACTGAAGCTTTCTTT. It encodes CASSHGRRILNTEAFF. This rearrangement joins TRBV7-9 to TRBJ1-1; the D is unclear. This CDR3 region has 16 residues. From germline, CDR1 is SEHNR and CDR2 FQNEAQ (reference sequence). Between the trimmed V and J ends, which lost 5 bases and 0 bases, there was a span of 16 bases.

This rearrangement joins TRBV20-1 to TRBJ2-5; D remains unclear. Germline CDR1 reads DFQATT; CDR2 reads SNEGSKA (reference sequence). CDR3 length: 13 residues. V lost 1 base and J lost 1, with 7 bases in between. The CDR3 DNA follows: TGCAGTGCTAGAGTGGCTGCCCAAGAGACCCAGTACTTC. Residues: CSARVAAQETQYF.

This clonotype came up many times. The chain couples TRBV20-1 to TRBJ2-7; D may be TRBD2 (5 bases). The CDR3 consists of 10 residues. Germline CDR1 and CDR2: DFQATT and SNEGSKA (reference sequence). The V and J ends lost 8 bases and 4 bases respectively, with 9 bases between them. The CDR3 protein is CSPRVYEQYF. CDR3 coding DNA: TGCAGTCCGAGGGTGTACGAGCAGTACTTC.

The CDR3 is CSARTSGGPSYNEQFF. CDR3 sequence (DNA): TGCAGTGCTAGAACTAGCGGGGGGCCTTCCTACAATGAGCAGTTCTTC. This rearrangement joins TRBV20-1 to TRBJ2-1; 12 nucleotides line up with TRBD2. The ends lost 2 bases at V and 1 base at J; junction bases unmatched: 3. This CDR3 contains 16 residues. Per germline, CDR1 DFQATT and CDR2 SNEGSKA (reference sequence).

The rearrangement joins TRBV13 to TRBJ1-3; D not resolved. Germline-derived CDR1 and CDR2 are PRHDT and FYEKMQ (reference sequence). Trimming removed 5 bases at V and 11 bases at J, with 13 bases between. This CDR3 has 12 amino acids. The chain's CDR3 is CASSQPLRAIYF. CDR3 DNA sequence: TGTGCCAGCAGCCAACCTCTCCGAGCCATATATTTT. The full variable domain, with the rest looked up from reference TRBV13 and TRBJ1-3, is AAGVIQSPRHLIKEKRETATLKCYPIPRHDTVYWYQQGPGQDPQFLISFYEKMQSDKGSIPDRFSAQQFSDYHSELNMSSLELGDSALYFCASSQPLRAIYFGEGSWLTVV.